The 23 T cell receptor beta chains reported below all come from one sample, sequenced in a study of blood T cell repertoires in COVID-19 (TCRdb year 2020). Preparation of the library involved the immunoSEQ multiplex PCR assay. The table was pulled from immuneACCESS by TCRdb, which kept in-frame rearrangements only. Such tables lose some clones; where checked, under half of the loss comes from unresolved V genes, and the rest has no known cause. Across this sample there are 200,000 to 250,000 clones, with approximately 78% seen only once. The ten largest clones represent 7% to 10% of the sample. Sequencing was done on a sample of peripheral blood. These receptors were taken from an elderly woman with COVID-19, enrolled during active disease.

This chain connects TRBV19 to TRBJ2-4; 9 bases are a match to TRBD1. This CDR3 comprises 14 residues. The germline CDR1 and CDR2 sequences are LNHDA and SQIVND (reference sequence). With V trimmed by 3 bases and J by 7 bases, 4 bases remained unmatched. The CDR3, as DNA: TGTGCCAGTAGTATTCCGGGACAGGGCAACATTCAGTACTTC. This encodes CASSIPGQGNIQYF. The variable domain in full, with the rest retrieved from reference TRBV19 and TRBJ2-4, is DGGITQSPKYLFRKEGQNVTLSCEQNLNHDAMYWYRQDPGQGLRLIYYSQIVNDFQKGDIAEGYSVSREKKESFPLTVTSAQKNPTAFYLCASSIPGQGNIQYFGAGTRLSVL.

This clone was seen only a few times. The chain uses TRBV29-1 and TRBJ1-1, with 7 bases that match TRBD1. The CDR3 sequence is 13 residues long. Germline V gene sequence: CDR1 SQVTM, CDR2 ANQGSEA. The ends lost 4 bases at V and 1 base at J; junction bases unmatched: 3. Here the CDR3 reads CSVGRDRNTEAFF. CDR3 nucleotides: TGCAGCGTTGGGAGGGACAGGAACACTGAAGCTTTCTTT.

The V call is TRBV19, the J call TRBJ1-2, with D possibly being TRBD1 (6 bases). CDR1 is LNHDA, CDR2 SQIVND, per germline (reference sequence). The CDR3 totals 14 residues. Trimming removed 5 bases at V and 8 bases at J, with 18 bases between. In DNA form, the CDR3 reads TGTGCCAGTAGTCACGAGGGCAGGGGAAGCGGCTACACCTTC. Translating it yields CASSHEGRGSGYTF.

The gene calls are TRBV12-3 or TRBV12-4 and TRBJ2-7; no firm D call. The CDR3 has 11 residues. V shed 1 base and J shed 12 bases, with 10 bases lying between them. The CDR3 spells CASSLGWHRYF. The CDR3 bases are TGTGCCAGCAGTTTAGGATGGCACCGGTACTTC.

The chain is built from TRBV28 and TRBJ1-6; D uncertain. CDR3 size: 14 residues. V lost 2 bases and J lost 6, with 8 bases in between. Germline V gene lookup returns CDR1 MDHEN and CDR2 SYDVKM. Written as DNA, the CDR3 is TGTGCCAGCAGTTTAATACAGCCTAATTCACCCCTCCACTTT. Translation gives CASSLIQPNSPLHF.

V and J are TRBV4-1 and TRBJ1-3; a weak D match, TRBD1 (5 bases). Trimming left V 3 bases short and J 2 bases short, with 8 bases between. Germline V gives CDR1 MGHRA, CDR2 YSYEKL. The CDR3 spans 14 residues. The CDR3 is CASSHQGAGNTIYF. CDR3 in DNA: TGCGCCAGCAGCCACCAGGGCGCTGGAAACACCATATATTTT.

V is TRBV29-1 and J is TRBJ2-7, with TRBD2 matching over 11 bases. V gave up 4 bases and J gave up 8 bases; unmatched junction bases: 7. The V gene's germline CDR1 is SQVTM and CDR2 ANQGSEA. The CDR3 has 13 residues. This CDR3 is CSVVPSGRFKQYF. CDR3 in DNA: TGCAGCGTTGTCCCTAGCGGGAGGTTCAAGCAGTACTTC.

The chain has TRBV5-1 and TRBJ1-1, with D maybe TRBD1 (5 bases). Trimming took 4 bases from V and 1 from J, leaving 11 bases between them. CDR3 length equals 14 residues. The germline gives CDR1 SGHRS, CDR2 YFSETQ. The CDR3, as DNA: TGCGCCAGCAGCGAAATGACAGCGAACACTGAAGCTTTCTTT. Translation gives CASSEMTANTEAFF.

This sequence joins TRBV6-5 and TRBJ2-5; the D gene is possibly TRBD2 (6 bases). Trimming stripped 6 bases from V and 11 bases from J, with 19 bases between. CDR3 length equals 13 residues. Germline V gives CDR1 MNHEY, CDR2 SVGAGI. CDR3 nucleotide sequence: TGTGCCAGCAGCCGCGGGACTCCCCCTCTACAGTACTTC. Protein sequence: CASSRGTPPLQYF.

The chain uses TRBV28 and TRBJ1-2; D perhaps matches TRBD1 (6 bases). CDR1 and CDR2 from the germline V gene are MDHEN and SYDVKM. The CDR3 length is 14 residues. Trimming pared 8 bases from V and 4 bases from J, leaving 17 bases between. Here the CDR3 DNA reads TGTGCCAGCCGAAAGGGGGGGAGGACCTATGGCTACACCTTC. Translating it yields CASRKGGRTYGYTF.

The chain carries TRBV28 and TRBJ2-7, with 8 positions matching TRBD2. V was pared by 6 bases and J by 2 bases, with 12 bases of the junction left unmatched. This CDR3 has 16 residues. Germline V gene lookup returns CDR1 MDHEN and CDR2 SYDVKM. The CDR3 DNA follows: TGTGCCAGCAGGTCCCCCGGGACTAGAGGTACCTACGAGCAGTACTTC. Its protein product is CASRSPGTRGTYEQYF.

This chain connects TRBV7-9 to TRBJ1-4, with 9 nucleotides matching TRBD1. The V segment lost 5 bases and the J segment 8 bases; nucleotides outside the gene matches: 6. This CDR3 is built from 14 residues. The germline V gene has CDR1 SEHNR and CDR2 FQNEAQ (reference sequence). This chain's CDR3 is CASSRQGVGEKLFF. DNA for the CDR3: TGTGCCAGCAGCCGACAGGGGGTGGGGGAAAAACTGTTTTTT.

The rearrangement uses TRBV7-8 and TRBJ2-3, with D perhaps matching TRBD1 (6 bases). Germline V CDR1 and CDR2: SGHVS, FQNEAQ. V lost 5 bases, J lost 5 bases, and 11 bases lay in between. There are 13 residues in the CDR3. The CDR3 sequence: CASSLSGEDTQYF. CDR3 bases: TGTGCCAGCAGCCTCTCAGGGGAAGATACGCAGTATTTT.

The chain employs TRBV19 and TRBJ1-2, with 9 positions matching TRBD1. Germline V gene sequence: CDR1 LNHDA, CDR2 SQIVND (reference sequence). The CDR3 runs 14 residues. Trimming took 7 bases from V and 5 from J; bases not matched to a gene: 8. CDR3 residues: CASKDRGYRYGYTF. Here the CDR3 DNA reads TGTGCCAGTAAGGACAGGGGTTATAGATATGGCTACACCTTC. The entire variable domain, with the rest obtained from reference TRBV19 and TRBJ1-2, is as follows: DGGITQSPKYLFRKEGQNVTLSCEQNLNHDAMYWYRQDPGQGLRLIYYSQIVNDFQKGDIAEGYSVSREKKESFPLTVTSAQKNPTAFYLCASKDRGYRYGYTFGSGTRLTVV.

V usage is TRBV6-5 and J usage is TRBJ1-2; the D is unclear. This CDR3 has 13 amino acids. V was pared by 6 bases and J by 6 bases, with 14 bases between. CDR1 MNHEY and CDR2 SVGAGI come from the germline V gene. CDR3 protein: CASSRTFDDGYTF. The CDR3 DNA reads as TGTGCCAGCAGCCGGACTTTTGACGATGGCTACACCTTC.

The rearrangement joins TRBV5-6 to TRBJ2-2; tentatively, D is TRBD1 (6 bases). Looked up from germline, CDR1 is SGHDT and CDR2 is YYEEEE. This CDR3 is built from 15 residues. Trimming removed 2 bases at V and 6 bases at J, with 14 bases between. The CDR3 loop reads CASSFPGRGPGELFF. The CDR3 DNA reads as TGTGCCAGCAGCTTCCCGGGCAGGGGCCCCGGGGAGCTGTTTTTT.

V is TRBV7-3 and J is TRBJ1-1; weak D call: TRBD1 (6 bases). Germline V gene sequence: CDR1 SGHTA, CDR2 FQGTGA. The CDR3 sequence is 15 residues long. V dropped 5 bases and J dropped 0 bases, with 13 bases sitting between them. The CDR3 sequence: CASSPLDRLNTEAFF. The CDR3 DNA follows: TGTGCCAGCAGCCCCTTGGACAGATTGAACACTGAAGCTTTCTTT. The whole variable domain, filled in from reference TRBV7-3 and TRBJ1-1, reads GAGVSQTPSNKVTEKGKYVELRCDPISGHTALYWYRQSLGQGPEFLIYFQGTGAADDSGLPNDRFFAVRPEGSVSTLKIQRTERGDSAVYLCASSPLDRLNTEAFFGQGTRLTVV.

CDR3 sequence reads: CASSLAQADGYTF. The CDR3 DNA follows: TGCGCCAGCAGCTTGGCACAGGCCGATGGCTACACCTTC. This rearrangement joins TRBV5-1 to TRBJ1-2; perhaps TRBD1 as D (5 bases). The germline V and J ends were trimmed by 0 bases and 6 bases, with 9 bases remaining between them. This CDR3 region has 13 residues. Germline loops: CDR1 SGHRS, CDR2 YFSETQ.

This clone was observed once. The V and J genes are TRBV19 and TRBJ1-2; 9 bases align to TRBD1. Germline CDR1 and CDR2: LNHDA and SQIVND (reference sequence). The CDR3 is 18 residues long. V dropped 0 bases and J dropped 4; count of bases not matched to a gene: 12. The CDR3 sequence: CASSIDLLGQGSPYGYTF. The CDR3 DNA reads as TGTGCCAGTAGTATAGATCTATTGGGACAGGGAAGTCCCTATGGCTACACCTTC.

In DNA form, the CDR3 reads TGTGCCAGCAGCCAAGCGGGTAGCTATGGCTACACCTTC. Amino acid sequence: CASSQAGSYGYTF. V is TRBV3-1 (or the pseudogene TRBV3-2) and J is TRBJ1-2, with D unclear. Germline V gene data show CDR1 as LGHDT and CDR2 as YNNKEL (reference sequence). The length of the CDR3 is 13 residues. Trimming pared 1 base from V and 4 bases from J, leaving 7 bases between.

V gene TRBV29-1 combines with J gene TRBJ1-2; D is unclear. CDR1 is SQVTM and CDR2 is ANQGSEA in the germline V gene. The CDR3 sequence is 14 residues long. Trimming stripped 1 base from V and 2 bases from J, with 11 bases between. The CDR3 loop reads CSVEGSTENYGYTF. The CDR3 nucleotides read TGCAGCGTTGAAGGCTCCACAGAGAACTATGGCTACACCTTC.

This clone was counted once. The chain combines TRBV11-3 with TRBJ2-2, with a weak D call TRBD2 (6 bases). Germline lookup yields CDR1 SGHNT and CDR2 YENEEA. V lost 5 bases to trimming and J lost 6 bases, with 10 bases between them. The CDR3 covers 13 residues. This CDR3 reads CASSPGTAGELFF. The CDR3 coding sequence is TGTGCCAGCAGCCCGGGGACTGCCGGGGAGCTGTTTTTT.

The genes are TRBV30 and TRBJ2-5, with TRBD2 matching over 10 bases. Germline V gives CDR1 GTSNPN, CDR2 SVGIG (reference sequence). This CDR3 contains 15 residues. Trimming removed 0 bases from V and 2 bases from J; junction bases left unmatched: 3. The CDR3 region is CAWSVGSGGQETQYF. Written as DNA, the CDR3 is TGTGCCTGGAGTGTAGGTAGCGGGGGGCAAGAGACCCAGTACTTC.